This TCR beta chain is from a study of cytomegalovirus exposure and HLA in healthy donors. Study-wide results and limits: According to reports, the classifier identified cytomegalovirus status with high specificity and sensitivity.

On this clone: Its antigen is not identified.

The CDR3 runs 15 residues. Trimming stripped 4 bases from V and 1 base from J, with 10 bases between. Germline CDR1 SGHTA, CDR2 FQGNSA. Method: immunoSEQ multiplex PCR; TCRdb's copy keeps in-frame clones and lacks some. Among fewer than 120,000 clones listed, over 85% were seen once. The sample was PBMCs. The chain couples TRBV7-2 to TRBJ2-2, with a possible D match to TRBD1 (6 bases). This receptor was identified in a young woman in good health and CMV-seronegative. The CDR3 spells CASSWDTGNTGELFF. CDR3 DNA sequence: TGTGCCAGCAGCTGGGACACAGGGAACACCGGGGAGCTGTTTTTT.